This T cell receptor (beta chain) was observed in a study of CD8+CD57+ T cells in acquired aplastic anemia listed by TCRdb under 2018. A note on the overall study: Extracted DNA from sorted CD4+ and CD8+ cells averaged approximately 3 ug, ranging from roughly 0.2 to 30 ug. CD8+CD57+ expansion was defined as frequency above the mean frequency observed in healthy subjects.

The patients picked for sequencing were ones in whom flow cytometry had shown an expansion of CD8+CD57+ cells. Severe acquired aplastic anemia was diagnosed in all patients according to International Study of Aplastic Anemia and Agranulocytosis and Camitta criteria. Patients had received no therapy at the time of blood sampling. The study deep-sequenced TCR repertoires of sorted CD4+ and CD8+ blood T cells from severe aplastic anemia patients and healthy subjects. In the USA, patient enrollment took place under clinicaltrials.gov protocols 00001620, 01623167, 00001397, 00071045, 00081523 and 00961064. Ficoll-Paque density gradient centrifugation was used to isolate peripheral blood mononuclear cells. Before DNA extraction, CD4+ and CD8+ T cells were sorted with FACS or magnetic beads. Measured from the cysteine to the phenylalanine, the CDR3 is 14 residues long. The sequence is cut down to CDR3 DNA, 42 bases in frame from base 1. Based on the germline V gene (reference sequence), the CDR1 and CDR2 sequences are LNHDA and SQIVND. V lost 4 bases and J lost 4 bases, and the count of bases not matched to a germline gene is 3.

This clonotype was seen ten or more times. The antigen it binds to is not known. No per-base quality is available; no much larger clone lies one base away. Broad study findings and their caveats: Patients and healthy controls showed no significant difference in CD8+ Simpson's diversity (P=0.060). Although 25 to 30 CD8+ CDR3 sequences were shared by patients and controls, these sequences appeared highly expressed in patients and within the immunodominant clones of patients.

Genomic DNA was used as template for profiling of TCR beta VDJ combinations and CDR3 sequences. TCR repertoire sequencing was run on an Illumina HiSeq 2000. The original pipeline was this. Repertoire assessment relied on Simpson's diversity index, CDR3 size and DJ length profiles, and TRBV/TRBJ rearrangement plots. The most abundant DNA sequence in the deep sequencing data was defined as the immunodominant clone. CDR3 amino acid sequences were screened for sharing across subjects and were compared with published repertoires and the VDJdb database. TCRdb reprocessing: public reads trimmed at Q25 with fastp, clones called with MiXCR, in-frame beta chains kept. Identical CDR3 proteins give one entry, which carries the most common genes and DNA. None of the V and J calls come from the authors' own analysis; TCRdb made them. This sample comprises 150,000 to 200,000 distinct CDR3 sequences, around 48% of them detected only once. The ten largest clones add up to roughly 1.1% of the sample.

The TCR originated in a human donor with aplastic anemia. The sample was sorted CD4+, CD8+, or CD8+CD57+ T cells (not recorded which) from PBMCs. Recombination joined TRBV19 with TRBJ1-1; TRBD1 lines up with 10 middle nucleotides. In nucleotides, the sequence is TGTGCCAGTAGTAAGGACAGGGGGGGCACTGAAGCTTTCTTT. It encodes CASSKDRGGTEAFF.